The next 10 T cell receptor beta chains were all read from a single sample in a study of cytomegalovirus exposure and HLA in healthy donors. The PCR used 60 Vbeta and 13 Jbeta primers. Sequenced by immunoSEQ multiplex PCR; TCRdb stores in-frame clones only, minus some. The sample shows 65,000 to 75,000 clones, almost 70% of them seen only once. The sequenced material came from PBMCs. These receptors all come from a man aged 40-50 years in good health and CMV-seropositive.

Only a few counts were recorded for this clone. CDR3 bases: TGTGCCAGCAGCTTAGTGACTCACGGGAACTATGGCTACACCTTC. This gives the protein CASSLVTHGNYGYTF. J is TRBJ1-2 and V is TRBV7-2; D gene uncertain. Trimming removed 1 base at V and 2 bases at J, with 11 bases between. CDR1 and CDR2 (germline): SGHTA, FQGNSA. This CDR3 has 15 residues. Full variable domain (outside the CDR3, taken from reference TRBV7-2 and TRBJ1-2): GAGVSQSPSNKVTEKGKDVELRCDPISGHTALYWYRQSLGQGLEFLIYFQGNSAPDKSGLPSDRFSAERTGGSVSTLTIQRTQQEDSAVYLCASSLVTHGNYGYTFGSGTRLTVV.

V usage is TRBV28 and J usage is TRBJ1-2; D perhaps matches TRBD1 (5 bases). CDR1 is MDHEN, CDR2 SYDVKM, per germline. Between the trimmed V and J ends, which lost 2 bases and 3 bases, there was a span of 7 bases. The CDR3 runs to 13 residues. CDR3 region: CASSLTGHYGYTF. The CDR3 nucleotides are TGTGCCAGCAGTTTAACAGGACACTATGGCTACACCTTC.

The chain combines TRBV5-6 with TRBJ2-3, with 8 bases lining up with TRBD1. The CDR3 has 16 amino acids. V lost 2 bases and J lost 1; bases outside the gene matches: 6. CDR1 is SGHDT, CDR2 YYEEEE, per germline. CDR3 protein: CASSFIRGPGTDTQYF. CDR3 DNA sequence: TGTGCCAGCAGCTTCATCAGGGGGCCCGGCACAGATACGCAGTATTTT.

The chain couples TRBV7-9 to TRBJ2-5; D might be TRBD2 (5 bases). The CDR3 loop spans 15 amino acids. CDR1 is SEHNR, CDR2 FQNEAQ, per germline (reference sequence). V was clipped by 2 bases and J by 5 bases, with 15 bases between them. The CDR3 region has the DNA TGTGCCAGCAGCTTAATGGAAGGGTGGAGGGAGACCCAGTACTTC. Amino acid sequence: CASSLMEGWRETQYF.

This clone was recorded a few times. The V call is TRBV19, the J call TRBJ2-3; 7 bases align to TRBD1. This CDR3 has 15 residues. Germline CDR1 reads LNHDA; CDR2 reads SQIVND (reference sequence). V lost 4 bases and J lost 4; bases outside the gene matches: 8. The CDR3: CASSTPQGWSDTQYF. CDR3 nucleotide sequence: TGTGCCAGTAGTACGCCACAGGGGTGGTCAGATACGCAGTATTTT.

This chain connects TRBV7-2 to TRBJ2-7; 10 bases match TRBD1. Losses at the gene ends were 6 bases for V and 3 bases for J; bases not matched to a gene: 5. Per the germline V gene, CDR1 is SGHTA and CDR2 is FQGNSA. CDR3 size: 14 residues. CDR3 DNA: TGTGCCAGCAGTCTATGGACAGGGGGCTACGAGCAGTACTTC. As protein: CASSLWTGGYEQYF. The full variable domain, with the rest looked up from reference TRBV7-2 and TRBJ2-7, is GAGVSQSPSNKVTEKGKDVELRCDPISGHTALYWYRQSLGQGLEFLIYFQGNSAPDKSGLPSDRFSAERTGGSVSTLTIQRTQQEDSAVYLCASSLWTGGYEQYFGPGTRLTVT.

This chain connects TRBV5-1 to TRBJ2-1; 7 bases match TRBD2. From germline, CDR1 is SGHRS and CDR2 YFSETQ. CDR3 size: 15 residues. J gave up 8 bases and V 1 base, and 9 bases lay outside the gene matches. CDR3 loop: CASSLNAGENDEQFF. The CDR3 DNA reads as TGCGCCAGCAGCTTGAACGCGGGAGAGAATGATGAGCAGTTCTTC. Full variable domain (missing parts from reference TRBV5-1 and TRBJ2-1): KAGVTQTPRYLIKTRGQQVTLSCSPISGHRSVSWYQQTPGQGLQFLFEYFSETQRNKGNFPGRFSGRQFSNSRSEMNVSTLELGDSALYLCASSLNAGENDEQFFGPGTRLTVL.

V usage is TRBV19 and J usage is TRBJ1-2; D gene ambiguous. V shed 5 bases and J shed 3 bases, with 10 bases lying between them. The CDR3 is made up of 13 amino acids. Germline CDR1 and CDR2: LNHDA and SQIVND (reference sequence). CDR3 sequence reads: CASSRNEDYGYTF. In DNA form, the CDR3 reads TGTGCCAGTAGTCGGAACGAGGACTATGGCTACACCTTC. The full variable domain, rest sourced from reference TRBV19 and TRBJ1-2, is DGGITQSPKYLFRKEGQNVTLSCEQNLNHDAMYWYRQDPGQGLRLIYYSQIVNDFQKGDIAEGYSVSREKKESFPLTVTSAQKNPTAFYLCASSRNEDYGYTFGSGTRLTVV.

In the case of this clone: At one end, the junction sequence differs from germline, possibly due to a read error. V is TRBV7-9 and J is TRBJ2-7; TRBD2 is a possible D gene (5 bases). The V gene's germline CDR1 is SEHNR and CDR2 FQNEAQ (reference sequence). The CDR3 extends over 15 amino acids. The CDR3 protein is CSSSLVLSGIYEQYF. In DNA form, the CDR3 reads TGTTCCAGCAGCTTAGTCCTCAGCGGAATCTACGAGCAGTACTTC.

In this sample, this clone turned up once. The chain recombines TRBV5-8 with TRBJ2-7, with a possible D match to TRBD1 (6 bases). V was clipped by 4 bases and J by 6 bases, with 8 bases between them. The CDR3 extends over 11 amino acids. CDR1 and CDR2 from the germline V gene are SGHTS and YDEGEE. CDR3 DNA sequence: TGTGCCAGCAGCCCAGGGGTCGAGCAGTACTTC. Translation: CASSPGVEQYF.